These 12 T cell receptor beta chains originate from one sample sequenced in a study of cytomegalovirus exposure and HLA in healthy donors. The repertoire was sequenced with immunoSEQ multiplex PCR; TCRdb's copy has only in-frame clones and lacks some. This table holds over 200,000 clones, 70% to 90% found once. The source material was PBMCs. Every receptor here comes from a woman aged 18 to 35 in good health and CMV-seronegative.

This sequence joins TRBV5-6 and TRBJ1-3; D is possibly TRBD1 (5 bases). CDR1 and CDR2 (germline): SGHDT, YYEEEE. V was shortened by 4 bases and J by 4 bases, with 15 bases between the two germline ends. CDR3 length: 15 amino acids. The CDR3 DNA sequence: TGTGCCAGCAGCCCCGCGATGGGGCTCGGAAACACCATATATTTT. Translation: CASSPAMGLGNTIYF. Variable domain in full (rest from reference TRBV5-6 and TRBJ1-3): DAGVTQSPTHLIKTRGQQVTLRCSPKSGHDTVSWYQQALGQGPQFIFQYYEEEERQRGNFPDRFSGHQFPNYSSELNVNALLLGDSALYLCASSPAMGLGNTIYFGEGSWLTVV.

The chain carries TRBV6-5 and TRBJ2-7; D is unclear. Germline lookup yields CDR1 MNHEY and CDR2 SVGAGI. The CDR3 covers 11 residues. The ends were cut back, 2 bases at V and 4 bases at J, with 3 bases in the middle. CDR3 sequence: CASSYRYEQYF. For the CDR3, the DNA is TGTGCCAGCAGTTACCGGTACGAGCAGTACTTC.

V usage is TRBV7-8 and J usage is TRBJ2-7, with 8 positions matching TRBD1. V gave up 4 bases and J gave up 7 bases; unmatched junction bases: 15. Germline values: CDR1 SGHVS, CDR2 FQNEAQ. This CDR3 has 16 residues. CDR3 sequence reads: CASSSSTGVAAREQYF. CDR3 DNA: TGTGCCAGCAGCTCCTCGACAGGGGTCGCCGCCCGGGAGCAGTACTTC.

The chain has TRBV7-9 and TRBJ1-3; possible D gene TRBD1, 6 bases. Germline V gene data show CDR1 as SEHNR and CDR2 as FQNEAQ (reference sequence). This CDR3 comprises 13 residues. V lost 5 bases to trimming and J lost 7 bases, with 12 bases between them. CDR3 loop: CASSGNRENTIYF. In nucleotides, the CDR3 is TGTGCCAGCAGCGGGAACAGGGAGAACACCATATATTTT.

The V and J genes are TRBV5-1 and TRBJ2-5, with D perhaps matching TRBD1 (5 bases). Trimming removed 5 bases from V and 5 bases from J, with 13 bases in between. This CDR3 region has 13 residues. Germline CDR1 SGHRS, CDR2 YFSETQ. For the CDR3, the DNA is TGCGCCAGCAGGAGGCAAAGGGGCGAGACCCAGTACTTC. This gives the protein CASRRQRGETQYF.

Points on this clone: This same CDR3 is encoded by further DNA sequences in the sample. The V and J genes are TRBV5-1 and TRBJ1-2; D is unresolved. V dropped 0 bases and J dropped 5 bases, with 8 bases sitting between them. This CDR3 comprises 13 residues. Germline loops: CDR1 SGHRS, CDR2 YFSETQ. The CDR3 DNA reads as TGCGCCAGCAGCTTGGGGCAGAATTATGGCTACACCTTC. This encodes CASSLGQNYGYTF.

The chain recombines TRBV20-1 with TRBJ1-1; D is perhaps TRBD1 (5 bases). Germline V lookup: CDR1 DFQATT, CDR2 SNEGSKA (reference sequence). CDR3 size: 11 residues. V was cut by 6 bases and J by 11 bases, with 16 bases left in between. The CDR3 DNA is TGCAGTGCCCGCGGGGCAGGGCTTGCTTTCTTT. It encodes CSARGAGLAFF.

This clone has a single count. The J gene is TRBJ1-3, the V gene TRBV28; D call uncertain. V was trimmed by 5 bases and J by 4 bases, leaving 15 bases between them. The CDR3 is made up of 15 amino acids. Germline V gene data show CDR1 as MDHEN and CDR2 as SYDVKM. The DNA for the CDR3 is TGTGCCAGCAGTCCCCCGCGAGGGATAGGAAACACCATATATTTT. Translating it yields CASSPPRGIGNTIYF.

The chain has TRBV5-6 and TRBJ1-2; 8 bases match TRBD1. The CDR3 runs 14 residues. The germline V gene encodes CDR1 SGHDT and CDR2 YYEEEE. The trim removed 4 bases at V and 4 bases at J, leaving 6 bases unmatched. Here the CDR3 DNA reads TGTGCCAGCAGCGGGGGACAGGCCACCTATGGCTACACCTTC. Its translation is CASSGGQATYGYTF. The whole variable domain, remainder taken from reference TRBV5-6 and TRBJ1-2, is DAGVTQSPTHLIKTRGQQVTLRCSPKSGHDTVSWYQQALGQGPQFIFQYYEEEERQRGNFPDRFSGHQFPNYSSELNVNALLLGDSALYLCASSGGQATYGYTFGSGTRLTVV.

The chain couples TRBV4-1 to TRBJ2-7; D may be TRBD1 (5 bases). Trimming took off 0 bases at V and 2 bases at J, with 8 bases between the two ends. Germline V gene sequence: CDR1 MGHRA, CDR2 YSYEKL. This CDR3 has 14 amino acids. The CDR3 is CASSQEQDAYEQYF. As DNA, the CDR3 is TGCGCCAGCAGCCAAGAACAGGACGCCTACGAGCAGTACTTC.

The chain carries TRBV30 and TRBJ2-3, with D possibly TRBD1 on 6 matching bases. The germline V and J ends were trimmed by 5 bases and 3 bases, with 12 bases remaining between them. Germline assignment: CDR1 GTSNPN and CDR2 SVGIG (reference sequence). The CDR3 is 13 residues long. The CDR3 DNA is TGTGCCTGGGGGCGTGGACAGACAGATACGCAGTATTTT. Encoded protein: CAWGRGQTDTQYF.

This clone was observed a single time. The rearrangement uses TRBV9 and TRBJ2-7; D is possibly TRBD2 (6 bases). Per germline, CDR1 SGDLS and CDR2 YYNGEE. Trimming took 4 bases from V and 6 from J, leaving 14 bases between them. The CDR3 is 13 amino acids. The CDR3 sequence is CASSRDSKTEQYF. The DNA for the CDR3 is TGTGCCAGCAGCCGGGACTCGAAGACCGAGCAGTACTTC.